Following are 6 T cell receptor beta chains from one sample sequenced in a study of T cell changes during pregnancy in multiple sclerosis. Profiled with immunoSEQ multiplex PCR; TCRdb holds only in-frame clones, not every one. The sample lists 70,000 to 90,000 clones; around 93% were seen once. Sequences were derived from peripheral blood, sampled in the second trimester of pregnancy. Receptors were obtained from a female donor in good health, enrolled as a control in a pregnancy study.

This chain connects TRBV18 to TRBJ1-1; D is perhaps TRBD1 (6 bases). Trimming stripped 5 bases from V and 7 bases from J, with 11 bases between. Germline lookup yields CDR1 KGHSH and CDR2 LQKENI. This CDR3 region has 12 residues. CDR3 DNA sequence: TGTGCCAGCTCAGGGGGCGACTATGAAGCTTTCTTT. Translating gives CASSGGDYEAFF.

The chain employs TRBV27 and TRBJ2-5; D gene ambiguous. Trimming left V 0 bases short and J 0 bases short, with 5 bases between. Germline CDR1 is MNHEY and CDR2 is SMNVEV (reference sequence). The CDR3 spans 14 residues. The CDR3 DNA reads TGTGCCAGCAGTTTATCTCTAAACCAAGAGACCCAGTACTTC. Translation: CASSLSLNQETQYF.

This clone was observed a single time. V usage is TRBV5-1 and J usage is TRBJ2-5, with D possibly TRBD2 on 5 matching bases. Deletions cut 0 bases from V and 1 base from J, with 13 bases between. This CDR3 has 16 amino acids. Germline CDR1 is SGHRS and CDR2 is YFSETQ. CDR3 protein: CASSLEAAGTQETQYF. As DNA, the CDR3 is TGCGCCAGCAGCTTGGAGGCGGCGGGCACCCAAGAGACCCAGTACTTC.

The gene calls are TRBV30 and TRBJ1-5, with D unresolved. The germline V gene encodes CDR1 GTSNPN and CDR2 SVGIG (reference sequence). The V end lost 7 bases, the J end lost 4 bases, and 11 bases lay between the germline ends. This CDR3 region has 12 residues. CDR3 sequence reads: CAFSLPNQPQHF. CDR3 coding DNA: TGTGCCTTCAGTCTTCCGAATCAGCCCCAGCATTTT.

This rearrangement joins TRBV27 to TRBJ1-2; weak D call: TRBD1 (6 bases). The CDR3 totals 14 residues. CDR1 is MNHEY and CDR2 is SMNVEV in the germline V gene (reference sequence). V dropped 8 bases and J dropped 3 bases, with 16 bases sitting between them. The CDR3 here is CASRRGGLDYGYTF. The CDR3 nucleotides read TGTGCCAGCCGAAGGGGGGGGCTGGACTATGGCTACACCTTC.

This clone was seen many times. The chain has TRBV6-5 and TRBJ1-4, with unresolved D. CDR3 length: 14 amino acids. The germline V gene encodes CDR1 MNHEY and CDR2 SVGAGI. Trimming cost V 5 bases and J 7 bases, with 14 bases left between them. The CDR3 sequence is CASSASSPREKLFF. For the CDR3, the DNA is TGTGCCAGCAGTGCCAGTTCTCCCCGTGAAAAACTGTTTTTT.